The TCR beta chain described here comes from a study of EBV T-cell therapy then PD-1 blockade in nasopharyngeal carcinoma. TCRdb keeps only in-frame clones here, not all; method: immunoSEQ multiplex PCR. This repertoire shows under 25,000 clones, approximately 88% found once; its top ten account for around a third. This clone ranks as medium-sized. Its target is not known. Treatment meaning: AdE1-LMPpoly-expanded autologous EBV-specific T-cell therapy followed by anti-PD-1 nivolumab. The source was CD8+ T cells from blood, collected at approximately day 31 from a patient whose treatment included autologous EBV-specific T cells and nivolumab. The clonotype originates from a man in his forties with nasopharyngeal carcinoma.

CDR3 region: CASSQDITSGDSLFSGNTIYF. In nucleotides, the CDR3 is TGCGCCAGCAGCCAAGATATAACCAGCGGGGACAGCCTATTCTCTGGAAACACCATATATTTT. V is TRBV4-3 and J is TRBJ1-3, with 7 bases aligning to TRBD1. This CDR3 is 21 amino acids long. Germline V CDR1 and CDR2: LGHNA, YSLEER. V lost 0 bases, J lost 0 bases, and 17 bases stayed unmatched.